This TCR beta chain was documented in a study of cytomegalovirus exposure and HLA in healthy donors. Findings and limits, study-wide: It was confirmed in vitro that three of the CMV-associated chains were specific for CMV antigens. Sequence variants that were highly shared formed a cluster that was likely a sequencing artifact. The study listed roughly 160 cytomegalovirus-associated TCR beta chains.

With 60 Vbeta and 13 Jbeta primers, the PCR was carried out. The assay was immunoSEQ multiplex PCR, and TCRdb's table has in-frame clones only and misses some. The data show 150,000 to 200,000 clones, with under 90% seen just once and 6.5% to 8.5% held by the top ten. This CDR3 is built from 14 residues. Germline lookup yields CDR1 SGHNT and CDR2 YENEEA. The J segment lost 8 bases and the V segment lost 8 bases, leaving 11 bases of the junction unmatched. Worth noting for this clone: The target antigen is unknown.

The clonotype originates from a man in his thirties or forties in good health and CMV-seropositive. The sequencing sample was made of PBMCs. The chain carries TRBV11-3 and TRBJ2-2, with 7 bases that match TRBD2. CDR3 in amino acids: CASVQAGTWGELFF. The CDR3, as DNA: TGTGCCAGCGTCCAAGCGGGGACCTGGGGGGAGCTGTTTTTT.